This T cell receptor (beta chain) was recorded in a study of spatial heterogeneity in lung cancer. Background on the study: There was a strong correlation between the counts of TCR transcripts measured in tumor regions and a T cell transcriptional module score that was calculated from matched bulk RNA-seq. General study results and limits: There was tracking of ubiquitous and regional nonsynonymous mutations by the respective counts of ubiquitous and regional expanded TCRs. Higher tumor mutation counts went along with higher counts of expanded intratumoral alpha and beta TCRs.

The sample holds a few counts of this clonotype. Its antigen is as yet unknown. The study tagged each TCR cDNA molecule with a unique molecular identifier. A single record per CDR3 protein comes from TCRdb applying MiXCR to the 5' RACE reads. The sample has fewer than 30,000 distinct CDR3 sequences, more than 5.5% seen once; the top ten hold around 25%. V lost 4 bases and J 0 bases, leaving 13 bases between the germline ends. The CDR3 totals 14 residues. Germline assignment: CDR1 SQVTM and CDR2 ANQGSEA. Time point given: sample taken at primary tumor resection. Samples were obtained from some 70 donors, all untreated early-stage non-small cell lung cancer patients.

This clonotype was sampled from a male donor with early-stage non-small cell lung cancer. The material was lung tumor tissue, obtained at surgery. The chain joins TRBV29-1 to TRBJ2-7, with D possibly matching TRBD2 (6 bases). The CDR3 DNA is TGCAGCGTTGTCCCCCCCGGGGGCTCCTACGAGCAGTACTTC. This sequence encodes CSVVPPGGSYEQYF.